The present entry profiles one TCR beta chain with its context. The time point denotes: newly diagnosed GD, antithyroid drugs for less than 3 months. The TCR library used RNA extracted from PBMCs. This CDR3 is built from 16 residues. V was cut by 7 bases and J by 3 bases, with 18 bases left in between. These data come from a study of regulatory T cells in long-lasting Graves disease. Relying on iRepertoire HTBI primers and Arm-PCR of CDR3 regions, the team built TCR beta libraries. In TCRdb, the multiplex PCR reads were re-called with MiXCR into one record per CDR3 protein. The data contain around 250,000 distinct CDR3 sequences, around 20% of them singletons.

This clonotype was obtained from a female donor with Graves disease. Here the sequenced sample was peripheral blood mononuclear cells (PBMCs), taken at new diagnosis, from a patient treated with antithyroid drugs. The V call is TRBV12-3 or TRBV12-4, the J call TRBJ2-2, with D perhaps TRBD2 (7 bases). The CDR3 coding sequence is TGTGCCAGCACCATGGGGGGGGGGCAGTACACCGGGGAGCTGTTTTTT. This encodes CASTMGGGQYTGELFF.